This T cell receptor (beta chain) is drawn from a study of T cells after yellow fever vaccination. The overall study: Low-cell-number fractions underwent preparation using SMART-Seq v4 Ultra Low Input.

Study outcomes and limitations: Reappearing after the booster were most of the clones from primary vaccination (roughly 96% CD4, approximately 89% CD8). Just a small share of clonotypes turned up in the CD4 compartment as well as the CD8 compartment.

For this clonotype: The antigen remains undetermined.

5'RACE template switching generated TCR cDNA, adding a universal primer site and UMIs. A single record per CDR3 protein comes from TCRdb applying MiXCR to the 5' RACE reads. The sample carries about 220,000 distinct CDR3 sequences, under 3.5% recorded once. The CDR3 has 13 amino acids. Trimming stripped 5 bases from V and 4 bases from J, with 11 bases between. CDR1 and CDR2 (germline): MNHEY, SVGAGI. The chain combines TRBV6-5 with TRBJ1-1, with D maybe TRBD1 (5 bases). The TCR comes from a man between 18 and 35 years old who received the YFV17D yellow fever vaccine. The sequences come from CD4+ T cells sorted from PBMCs, collected 10 days after the yellow fever booster vaccination. The CDR3 nucleotides are TGTGCCAGCAGTCAACCAGGGACCACTGAAGCTTTCTTT. Its protein product is CASSQPGTTEAFF.